This T cell receptor (beta chain) was identified during a study of CD8+CD57+ T cells in acquired aplastic anemia. At the level of the study: Recorded DNA amounts for sorted CD4+ and CD8+ cells had an average of 3.2 ug.

TCR beta VDJ and CDR3 profiles were obtained from a genomic DNA template. TCRdb re-called the reads through MiXCR, storing one row per CDR3 protein. This sample has about 200,000 distinct CDR3 sequences, with under 55% found just once. On this clonotype itself: What it recognizes is unknown.

The J segment lost 4 bases and the V segment lost 4 bases, leaving 9 bases of the junction unmatched. CDR3 length: 17 amino acids. Germline CDR1 and CDR2: SGHVS and FNYEAQ. Patients who underwent sequencing had shown CD8+CD57+ cell expansion by flow cytometry. Every one of the patients had aplastic anemia (severe, acquired). Study-wide results and caveats: Shared by patients and controls, roughly 28 CD8+ CDR3s were abundant in patients. Controls did not differ significantly from patients in CD8+ Simpson's diversity.

This rearrangement joins TRBV7-6 to TRBJ2-6; 8 bases map to TRBD2. The sample was sorted CD4+, CD8+, or CD8+CD57+ T cells (not recorded which) from PBMCs. The source of this sequence is a human donor with aplastic anemia. This CDR3 reads CASSSRVAGKGANVLTF. The CDR3 nucleotides read TGTGCCAGCAGCTCCCGGGTAGCGGGGAAAGGGGCCAACGTCCTGACTTTC.